This is a list of T cell receptor beta chains from one sample in a study of sequential checkpoint blockade in melanoma. Sequencing was performed with immunoSEQ multiplex PCR; in TCRdb, only in-frame clones are kept and a portion is missing. The table includes about 24,000 clones, around 80% detected once. The input for sequencing was CD8+ T cells sorted from blood (inferred from file names), taken from a patient given nivolumab and ipilimumab in sequence. These receptors all come from a human donor with melanoma. Each CDR3 is given with its conserved first and last residue. The order of the fields is J gene, CDR3 length, clone size, V gene, D gene, CDR3 DNA, CDR3 protein. A D gene is named only where the DNA matches it firmly. Clone size is given for some rows only: seen once, a few or many times, or a class if the clone is expanded.

>TRBJ2-2|16|-|TRBV7-2|TRBD1
TGTGCCAGCAGCTTAGCGGGGACAGGGGTTACCGGGGAGCTGTTTTTT
CASSLAGTGVTGELFF
>TRBJ2-7|13|-|TRBV6-6|-
TGTGCCAGCAGTTTTCTAAGGGGCAACGAGCAGTACTTC
CASSFLRGNEQYF
>TRBJ2-3|13|once|TRBV18|-
TGTGCCAGCTCACTACCCTACACAGATACGCAGTATTTT
CASSLPYTDTQYF
>TRBJ2-5|16|-|TRBV15|TRBD2
TGTGCCACCAGAAAAGGGACTAGCGGGTGGGAAGAGACCCAGTACTTC
CATRKGTSGWEETQYF
>TRBJ1-1|14|-|TRBV6-6|TRBD1
TGTGCCAGCAGTCACGGGACAGCGAACACTGAAGCTTTCTTT
CASSHGTANTEAFF
>TRBJ1-1|14|-|TRBV6-5|-
TGTGCCAGCAGTCCAGGTGGCAGGAACACTGAAGCTTTCTTT
CASSPGGRNTEAFF
>TRBJ2-6|17|few|TRBV25-1|TRBD1
TGTGCCAGCAGAAGGACAGGGGATTTGTCTGGGGCCAACGTCCTGACTTTC
CASRRTGDLSGANVLTF
>TRBJ2-6|17|-|TRBV27|-
TGTGCCAGCAGTTTGGGACTGCCTCGCTCTGGGGCCAACGTCCTGACTTTC
CASSLGLPRSGANVLTF
>TRBJ2-1|14|-|TRBV11-2|TRBD2
TGTGCCAGCAGCTTAGGCCCGGCTAGCGGGGAGCAGTTCTTC
CASSLGPASGEQFF
>TRBJ2-3|14|-|TRBV7-2|-
TGTGCCAGCAGCCCACAGCGGACCACAGATACGCAGTATTTT
CASSPQRTTDTQYF
>TRBJ2-1|14|-|TRBV11-3|TRBD1
TGTGCCAGCAGCTCGGGACAGAGCTCGATAAAGCAGTTCTTC
CASSSGQSSIKQFF
>TRBJ2-7|10|-|TRBV28|-
TGTGCCAGCAGGAGATACGAGCAGTACTTC
CASRRYEQYF
>TRBJ2-5|13|-|TRBV7-7|-
TGTGCTAGCAGCATACAGGGAAGAGAGACCCAGTACTTC
CASSIQGRETQYF
>TRBJ1-1|15|-|TRBV5-1|-
TGCGCCAGCAGCCCCCACCAGGGCCCGAACACTGAAGCTTTCTTT
CASSPHQGPNTEAFF
>TRBJ2-3|12|few|TRBV7-9|-
TGTGCCAGCAGCCTACTCACAGATACGCAGTATTTT
CASSLLTDTQYF
>TRBJ1-4|14|-|TRBV7-9|TRBD1
TGTGCCAGCAGCCTGACAGGGCCTAATGAAAAACTGTTTTTT
CASSLTGPNEKLFF
>TRBJ2-2|19|-|TRBV11-3|TRBD2
TGTGCCAGCAGCTTAGTGGCTAGCGGGAGGGCCCTGGACACCGGGGAGCTGTTTTTT
CASSLVASGRALDTGELFF
>TRBJ1-5|14|-|TRBV6-4|-
TGTGCCAGCAGTGTTCAGTATAGCAATCAGCCCCAGCATTTT
CASSVQYSNQPQHF
>TRBJ2-1|12|-|TRBV7-4|-
TGTGCCAGCAGCTTACAGGGGGGAGGGCAGTTCTTC
CASSLQGGGQFF
>TRBJ2-1|18|once|TRBV28|-
TGTGCCAGCAGTTTTCCCGTTTCGGGAGCCGGCTCCTACAATGAGCAGTTCTTC
CASSFPVSGAGSYNEQFF
>TRBJ1-1|16|-|TRBV5-1|-
TGCGCCAGCAGTCAAGGGTTGAAAGGGGGGGCAGAGGAAGCTTTCTTT
CASSQGLKGGAEEAFF
>TRBJ2-1|14|-|TRBV5-4|TRBD2
TGTGCCAGCAGCATAGGGACTAGCGGGCGTGAGCAGTTCTTC
CASSIGTSGREQFF
>TRBJ2-7|13|few|TRBV6-5|TRBD1
TGTGCCAGCACCCCGGGACAGCACTACGAGCAGTACTTC
CASTPGQHYEQYF